Shown below are 29 T cell receptor beta chains from a single sample sequenced in a study of shared clonotypes between healthy human individuals. Sequencing used immunoSEQ multiplex PCR; TCRdb keeps in-frame clones, though not all of them. The repertoire holds over 1.5 million clones, with approximately 98% as singletons. Material: naive CD4+ T cells sorted from blood. The subset here: CD45RA+ positively selected. These TCRs come from a man aged 30 to 45 in good health.

Notes on this clone: The same CDR3 also results from other DNA sequences found in this sample. This chain connects TRBV18 to TRBJ1-5, with TRBD1 matching 7 bases. The CDR3 has 13 residues. V was pared by 4 bases and J by 4 bases, with 1 base of the junction left unmatched. Germline V CDR1 and CDR2: KGHSH, LQKENI. The CDR3 here is CASSLQGNQPQHF. The CDR3 region has the DNA TGTGCCAGCTCACTACAGGGGAATCAGCCCCAGCATTTT.

This rearrangement joins TRBV11-2 to TRBJ1-3; D is unclear. The CDR3 length is 17 residues. Deletions cut 1 base from V and 0 bases from J, with 13 bases between. The germline V gene has CDR1 SGHAT and CDR2 FQNNGV. CDR3 nucleotide sequence: TGTGCCAGCAGCTTAGGGCGGGTTGGAACCTCTGGAAACACCATATATTTT. It yields the protein CASSLGRVGTSGNTIYF.

The chain uses TRBV7-3 and TRBJ2-5; possible D gene TRBD1, 6 bases. The CDR3 spans 13 residues. The germline CDR1 and CDR2 sequences are SGHTA and FQGTGA. Trimming took off 2 bases at V and 3 bases at J, with 7 bases between the two ends. The DNA for the CDR3 is TGTGCCAGCAGCTTACACAGGGAAGAGACCCAGTACTTC. It encodes CASSLHREETQYF.

This clone was observed once. This chain's CDR3 is CASSFPGPPYTGELFF. CDR3 in DNA: TGTGCCAGCAGCTTCCCGGGCCCCCCTTACACCGGGGAGCTGTTTTTT. This rearrangement joins TRBV7-2 to TRBJ2-2; D gene ambiguous. The V and J ends lost 3 bases and 3 bases respectively, with 14 bases between them. The CDR3 contains 16 residues. The germline CDR1 and CDR2 sequences are SGHTA and FQGNSA.

J is TRBJ1-2 and V is TRBV9; a weak D match, TRBD1 (6 bases). Trimming shortened V by 0 bases and J by 2 bases, and 8 bases separated the two germline ends. The CDR3 spans 14 residues. The V gene's germline CDR1 is SGDLS and CDR2 YYNGEE. CDR3 sequence (DNA): TGTGCCAGCAGCGTAGTGGGACAAAACTATGGCTACACCTTC. Its protein product is CASSVVGQNYGYTF.

Concerning this clone: This sample includes further DNA sequences coding for the same CDR3. This chain connects TRBV2 to TRBJ2-7, with TRBD2 matching 11 bases. Looked up from germline, CDR1 is SNHLY and CDR2 is FYNNEI. Trimming at V came to 6 bases and at J to 2 bases, leaving 0 bases not matched to a gene. CDR3 size: 13 residues. CDR3 in DNA: TGTGCCAGCAGGACTAGCGGGACCTACGAGCAGTACTTC. Translated, it gives CASRTSGTYEQYF.

The CDR3 DNA reads TGTGCCAGTAGTATAGCGGGGACAGGGGGCTTAAACATTCAGTACTTC. Protein: CASSIAGTGGLNIQYF. The chain uses TRBV19 and TRBJ2-4; 12 nucleotides align to TRBD1. This CDR3 is built from 16 residues. V trimming: 1 base; J trimming: 6 bases; junction bases outside the gene matches: 4. Germline CDR1 reads LNHDA; CDR2 reads SQIVND (reference sequence).

This chain connects TRBV11-2 to TRBJ2-7, with 7 positions matching TRBD1. This CDR3 is 15 amino acids long. Trimming took 2 bases from V and 0 from J; bases not matched to a gene: 4. The germline CDR1 and CDR2 sequences are SGHAT and FQNNGV. The CDR3 here is CASSLWDSSSYEQYF. The CDR3 DNA sequence: TGTGCCAGCAGCTTATGGGACAGCAGCTCCTACGAGCAGTACTTC.

The chain joins TRBV18 to TRBJ2-7; 8 nucleotides align to TRBD1. The V and J ends lost 3 bases and 4 bases, in that order; junction bases with no gene match: 5. This CDR3 has 14 amino acids. Germline V gene sequence: CDR1 KGHSH, CDR2 LQKENI. The chain's CDR3 is CASSPGQDPYEQYF. CDR3 in DNA: TGTGCCAGCTCACCGGGACAGGATCCATACGAGCAGTACTTC.

This clone has only a few counts. Other DNA sequences in the same sample also yield this CDR3. The chain joins TRBV7-2 to TRBJ2-5; D uncertain. V was cut by 0 bases and J by 5 bases, with 4 bases left in between. The CDR3 has 12 amino acids. In germline, CDR1 is SGHTA, CDR2 FQGNSA. CDR3 region: CASSLARETQYF. In DNA, the CDR3 is TGTGCCAGCAGCTTAGCGCGGGAGACCCAGTACTTC.

This clone was observed once. The chain is built from TRBV5-1 and TRBJ2-2; D possibly corresponds to TRBD1 (5 bases). The V and J ends lost 2 bases and 4 bases respectively, with 21 bases between them. The CDR3 is 18 amino acids. In germline, CDR1 is SGHRS, CDR2 YFSETQ. The CDR3 spells CASSFSIIQGFGTGELFF. The CDR3 bases are TGCGCCAGCAGCTTTTCCATTATTCAGGGTTTTGGCACCGGGGAGCTGTTTTTT.

The V gene is TRBV5-6, the J gene TRBJ2-7; D is uncertain. Per germline, CDR1 SGHDT and CDR2 YYEEEE. The germline V and J ends were trimmed by 4 bases and 2 bases, with 25 bases remaining between them. The CDR3 runs 18 residues. The CDR3 DNA reads TGTGCCAGCAGCCGATCTCTGGCAGCAACTATCCTTCCCTACGAGCAGTACTTC. Amino acid sequence: CASSRSLAATILPYEQYF. Variable domain in full (rest from reference TRBV5-6 and TRBJ2-7): DAGVTQSPTHLIKTRGQQVTLRCSPKSGHDTVSWYQQALGQGPQFIFQYYEEEERQRGNFPDRFSGHQFPNYSSELNVNALLLGDSALYLCASSRSLAATILPYEQYFGPGTRLTVT.

The J gene is TRBJ2-2, the V gene TRBV7-6; weak D call: TRBD1 (5 bases). This CDR3 is 18 amino acids long. Germline V gives CDR1 SGHVS, CDR2 FNYEAQ. Trimming took off 0 bases at V and 2 bases at J, with 16 bases between the two ends. CDR3 region: CASSLAKGVTFNTGELFF. The CDR3 region has the DNA TGTGCCAGCAGCTTAGCCAAAGGGGTCACCTTCAACACCGGGGAGCTGTTTTTT.

The V and J genes are TRBV6-5 and TRBJ2-7; 12 nucleotides match TRBD2. From germline, CDR1 is MNHEY and CDR2 SVGAGI. The V gene end was trimmed by 2 bases and the J gene end by 6 bases; junction bases not matched to a gene: 5. The CDR3 has 15 residues. This CDR3 is CASSYMASGRGEQYF. The DNA for the CDR3 is TGTGCCAGCAGTTACATGGCTAGCGGGAGGGGCGAGCAGTACTTC.

V is TRBV5-1 and J is TRBJ2-1; D possibly corresponds to TRBD1 (5 bases). V was shortened by 0 bases and J by 1 base, with 11 bases between the two germline ends. CDR1 SGHRS and CDR2 YFSETQ come from the germline V gene. The CDR3 length is 16 residues. The CDR3 sequence: CASSLASAGSYNEQFF. The CDR3 DNA is TGCGCCAGCAGCTTGGCCTCGGCAGGGTCCTACAATGAGCAGTTCTTC.

In its sample, this clone was seen a few times. This CDR3 reads CASSLDFQAFYGYTF. Here the CDR3 DNA reads TGTGCCAGCAGCTTGGATTTCCAAGCCTTCTATGGCTACACCTTC. V gene TRBV5-4 combines with J gene TRBJ1-2; D is undetermined. CDR1 is SGHNT, CDR2 YYREEE, per germline (reference sequence). V was cut by 0 bases and J by 4 bases, with 13 bases left in between. CDR3 size: 15 residues.

This chain links TRBV5-4 with TRBJ1-2, with TRBD1 identical over 10 bases. Germline lookup yields CDR1 SGHNT and CDR2 YYREEE (reference sequence). Germline trimming cut 4 bases from V and 7 bases from J; bases unmatched to any gene: 22. This CDR3 is built from 19 residues. The CDR3 DNA sequence: TGTGCCAGCAGCAAGGGGACAGGGGCCTACACTTCTTCGAATCTTGGCTACACCTTC. It is translated as CASSKGTGAYTSSNLGYTF. The entire variable domain, with the rest obtained from reference TRBV5-4 and TRBJ1-2, is as follows: ETGVTQSPTHLIKTRGQQVTLRCSSQSGHNTVSWYQQALGQGPQFIFQYYREEENGRGNFPPRFSGLQFPNYSSELNVNALELDDSALYLCASSKGTGAYTSSNLGYTFGSGTRLTVV.

For this clone: Other DNA sequences of this sample code for an identical CDR3. This rearrangement joins TRBV5-4 to TRBJ2-5, with a possible D match to TRBD1 (6 bases). The CDR3 is 14 amino acids. In germline, CDR1 is SGHNT, CDR2 YYREEE (reference sequence). V was shortened by 0 bases and J by 1 base, with 7 bases between the two germline ends. The CDR3 DNA sequence: TGTGCCAGCAGCTTGGACAGGGTCCAAGAGACCCAGTACTTC. This encodes CASSLDRVQETQYF.

The V and J genes are TRBV11-3 and TRBJ2-1, with TRBD1 as a possible D gene (5 bases). V lost 2 bases to trimming and J lost 7 bases, with 12 bases between them. CDR1 is SGHNT, CDR2 YENEEA, per germline. The CDR3 runs 14 residues. CDR3 sequence reads: CASSLRAGSNEQFF. CDR3 DNA sequence: TGTGCCAGCAGCTTAAGGGCAGGGTCTAATGAGCAGTTCTTC.

The sample holds one count of this clone. J is TRBJ1-5 and V is TRBV7-6; no clear D. This CDR3 is built from 15 residues. Trimming removed 5 bases from V and 2 bases from J, with 13 bases in between. CDR1 and CDR2 (germline): SGHVS, FNYEAQ. DNA for the CDR3: TGTGCCAGCAGCCAAGGCCCGTTTGGCAATCAGCCCCAGCATTTT. This sequence encodes CASSQGPFGNQPQHF. The variable domain in full, with the rest retrieved from reference TRBV7-6 and TRBJ1-5, is GAGVSQSPRYKVTKRGQDVALRCDPISGHVSLYWYRQALGQGPEFLTYFNYEAQQDKSGLPNDRFSAERPEGSISTLTIQRTEQRDSAMYRCASSQGPFGNQPQHFGDGTRLSIL.

The table lists this clone with a count of one. This sequence joins TRBV28 and TRBJ1-4; D unresolved. Germline CDR1 MDHEN, CDR2 SYDVKM. The CDR3 totals 15 residues. V was clipped by 5 bases and J by 8 bases, with 18 bases between them. The CDR3 here is CASSTPEAAAEKLFF. The CDR3 region has the DNA TGTGCCAGCAGTACCCCAGAGGCGGCGGCCGAAAAACTGTTTTTT. The whole variable domain, remainder taken from reference TRBV28 and TRBJ1-4, is DVKVTQSSRYLVKRTGEKVFLECVQDMDHENMFWYRQDPGLGLRLIYFSYDVKMKEKGDIPEGYSVSREKKERFSLILESASTNQTSMYLCASSTPEAAAEKLFFGSGTQLSVL.

As regards this clone: The germline gene is not matched at one end of the junction; a read error may be the cause. The rearrangement links TRBV7-9 to TRBJ2-1, with 9 positions matching TRBD2. CDR1 SEHNR and CDR2 FQNEAQ come from the germline V gene (reference sequence). The CDR3 runs 12 residues. CDR3 loop: CASSLIGSSGVF. The CDR3, as DNA: TGTGCCAGCAGCTTAATAGGGTCTAGCGGGGTCTTC.

This clone was seen once. The rearrangement joins TRBV11-2 to TRBJ2-5; 8 bases are shared with TRBD2. The V gene end was trimmed by 5 bases and the J gene end by 3 bases; junction bases not matched to a gene: 11. From germline, CDR1 is SGHAT and CDR2 FQNNGV. This CDR3 has 16 amino acids. The CDR3 sequence: CASSPRVGSGKETQYF. The DNA of the CDR3 is TGTGCCAGCAGCCCTCGCGTTGGTAGCGGGAAAGAGACCCAGTACTTC.

The chain employs TRBV18 and TRBJ2-1; D is ambiguous. CDR1 KGHSH and CDR2 LQKENI come from the germline V gene. The length of the CDR3 is 13 residues. V gave up 5 bases and J gave up 10 bases, with 15 bases separating them. CDR3 in DNA: TGTGCCAGCTCAGATCCTAAAGATGAGGAGCAGTTCTTC. This encodes CASSDPKDEEQFF.

The chain has TRBV5-8 and TRBJ2-7; 10 nucleotides align to TRBD2. V trimming: 2 bases; J trimming: 3 bases; junction bases outside the gene matches: 8. The CDR3 consists of 16 residues. The germline CDR1 and CDR2 sequences are SGHTS and YDEGEE. The CDR3 bases are TGTGCCAGCAGCTTTACTTTTAGCGGGAGGAACTACGAGCAGTACTTC. This sequence encodes CASSFTFSGRNYEQYF.

CDR3 loop: CASSLGRATSYEQYF. The CDR3 DNA is TGTGCCAGCAGCTTGGGCAGAGCGACATCCTACGAGCAGTACTTC. The rearrangement uses TRBV5-4 and TRBJ2-7, with D unresolved. CDR3 length equals 15 residues. CDR1 is SGHNT, CDR2 YYREEE, per germline (reference sequence). V lost 0 bases, J lost 1 base, and 11 bases lay in between. Full variable domain (outside the CDR3, taken from reference TRBV5-4 and TRBJ2-7): ETGVTQSPTHLIKTRGQQVTLRCSSQSGHNTVSWYQQALGQGPQFIFQYYREEENGRGNFPPRFSGLQFPNYSSELNVNALELDDSALYLCASSLGRATSYEQYFGPGTRLTVT.

The chain recombines TRBV18 with TRBJ2-7; the D gene is possibly TRBD2 (5 bases). This CDR3 is 15 amino acids long. CDR1 is KGHSH and CDR2 is LQKENI in the germline V gene. Trimming took off 0 bases at V and 2 bases at J, with 11 bases between the two ends. CDR3 loop: CASSPPPGGAYEQYF. Here the CDR3 DNA reads TGTGCCAGCTCACCACCCCCCGGAGGCGCCTACGAGCAGTACTTC.

The sample holds one count of this clone. This chain uses TRBV5-6 with TRBJ2-6, with unresolved D. Deletions cut 5 bases from V and 4 bases from J, with 16 bases between. In germline, CDR1 is SGHDT, CDR2 YYEEEE. This CDR3 has 16 residues. The CDR3 DNA sequence: TGTGCCAGCAGTCCACGGGTAGTTCCGGGGGCCAACGTCCTGACTTTC. Translating gives CASSPRVVPGANVLTF.

V usage is TRBV7-9 and J usage is TRBJ1-1; D is unresolved. V lost 5 bases to trimming and J lost 7 bases, with 17 bases between them. Germline CDR1 and CDR2: SEHNR and FQNEAQ (reference sequence). The CDR3 runs 14 residues. CDR3 in DNA: TGTGCCAGCAGCCTTCGGCAAACACCTCGTGAAGCTTTCTTT. As protein: CASSLRQTPREAFF.